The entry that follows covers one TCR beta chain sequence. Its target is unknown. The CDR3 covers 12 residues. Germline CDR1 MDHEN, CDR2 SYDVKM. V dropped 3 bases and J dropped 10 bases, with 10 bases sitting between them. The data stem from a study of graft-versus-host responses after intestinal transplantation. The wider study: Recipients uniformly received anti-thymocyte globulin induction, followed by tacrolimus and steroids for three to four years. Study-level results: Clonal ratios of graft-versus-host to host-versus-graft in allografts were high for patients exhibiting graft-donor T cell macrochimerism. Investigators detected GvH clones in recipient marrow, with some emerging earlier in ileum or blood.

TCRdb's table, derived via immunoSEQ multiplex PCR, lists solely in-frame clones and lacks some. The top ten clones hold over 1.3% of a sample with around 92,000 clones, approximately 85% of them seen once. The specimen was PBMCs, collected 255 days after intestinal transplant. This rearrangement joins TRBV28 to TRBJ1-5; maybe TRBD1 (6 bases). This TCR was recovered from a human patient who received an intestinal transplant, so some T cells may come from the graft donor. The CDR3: CASSFRGVPQHF. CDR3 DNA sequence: TGTGCCAGCAGTTTCAGGGGCGTCCCCCAGCATTTT.